This T cell receptor beta chain was recorded in a study of control samples from healthy donors and cancer patients. Germline lookup yields CDR1 MNHEY and CDR2 SMNVEV (reference sequence). V lost 4 bases, J lost 0 bases, and 7 bases lay in between. The CDR3 covers 14 residues. Only in-frame clones appear in the TCRdb table, and some are missing; sequencing was by immunoSEQ multiplex PCR. The sample lists around 85,000 clones, approximately 94% seen once, with approximately 4.8% in the top ten. The sequenced sample was blood. This chain connects TRBV27 to TRBJ1-3; the D is unclear. The origin of this receptor is a woman aged 18-30 years in good health. The CDR3 DNA is TGTGCCAGCAGTTCGAGTGTCTCTGGAAACACCATATATTTT. This sequence encodes CASSSSVSGNTIYF.